This TCR beta chain was captured in a study of T cell responses to AZD1222 COVID-19 vaccine. V was shortened by 5 bases and J by 5 bases, with 4 bases between the two germline ends. This CDR3 has 11 residues. Germline-derived CDR1 and CDR2 are MNHEY and SVGAGI. In its sample, this clone was seen once. Its antigen is not known. Study-wide findings and caveats: Spike-wide vaccine-associated CD4 TCRs dominated at 160-218 and 743-854. It was only six AZD1222 recipients who were seropositive at baseline. Most donors were white British and more were female, and clonal diversity was possibly underestimated. Scientists sampled the repertoires only once the peak T cell response had passed.

Generated by immunoSEQ multiplex PCR, the TCRdb table keeps only in-frame clones and is missing some. Seen here are 70,000 or so clones, over 60% observed once, and the top ten hold 12%. The chain joins TRBV6-5 to TRBJ2-1; no definite D call. The TCR originated in an adult in good health. Sequenced here: peripheral blood, sampled on day 0 of AZD1222 vaccination. In DNA form, the CDR3 reads TGTGCCAGCAGTCAGAACAATGAGCAGTTCTTC. Translation: CASSQNNEQFF.